One and the same sample provided the 32 T cell receptor beta chains below, sequenced in a study of metastatic and nonmetastatic thyroid tumors. TCRdb called clones again from the PCR reads with MiXCR. Here the sample spans 11,000 to 15,000 clones, roughly 3.5% being singletons. Patients underwent thyroid surgery, and none had received any treatment before it. The material sequenced was tumor tissue. These receptors were collected from a female donor with papillary thyroid cancer or a benign thyroid nodule (not recorded which). Some clones in this sample may be carry-over from other donors' samples.

Regarding this clone: At one of its ends the junction is not consistent with the germline gene, which may arise from a read error. For the CDR3, the DNA is TGTGCCAGCAGTTACAGCCGACAGGGAGGGTTAAACACTAAAGCTTTCTTT. Translating gives CASSYSRQGGLNTKAFF. The chain is built from TRBV6-2 or TRBV6-3 and TRBJ1-1, with 7 bases that match TRBD1. This CDR3 comprises 17 residues. Germline-derived CDR1 and CDR2 are MNHEY and SVGEGT.

This clone was counted only a few times. V is TRBV6-2 or TRBV6-3 and J is TRBJ2-3, with D perhaps given as TRBD1 or TRBD2 (6 bases each). Between the trimmed V and J ends, which lost 5 bases and 5 bases, there was a span of 26 bases. Germline CDR1 MNHEY, CDR2 SVGEGT. The CDR3 extends over 18 amino acids. CDR3 residues: CASSGYQGSHGGVDTQYF. The CDR3 DNA reads as TGTGCCAGCAGTGGGTATCAGGGGTCCCACGGGGGAGTAGATACGCAGTATTTT.

This clone was seen a few times. Because the CDR3's place on the DNA is in doubt, the DNA is left out and the CDR3 is given as listed by TCRdb. J is TRBJ2-1 and V is TRBV28; TRBD2, the table's D call, was not compared with the DNA. Termini included, the CDR3 measures 16 amino acids. Germline-derived CDR1 and CDR2 are MDHEN and SYDVKM. The CDR3 protein is CASSLGTGEGYNEQFF.

V and J are TRBV6-5 and TRBJ2-3, with D possibly matching TRBD2 (6 bases). Deletions cut 4 bases from V and 2 bases from J, with 13 bases between. Germline lookup yields CDR1 MNHEY and CDR2 SVGAGI. The CDR3 loop spans 15 amino acids. CDR3 amino acids: CASSLADRITDTQYF. In DNA form, the CDR3 reads TGTGCCAGCAGTTTAGCGGATAGGATCACAGATACGCAGTATTTT.

The sample holds a few counts of this clone. J is TRBJ1-2 and V is TRBV7-2; 7 bases fit TRBD1. CDR3 size: 13 residues. V was clipped by 5 bases and J by 7 bases; unmatched bases: 7. Per the germline V gene, CDR1 is SGHTA and CDR2 is FQGNSA. Here the CDR3 DNA reads TGTGCCAGCAGCACCCGACAGGGAGGTGGCTACACCTTC. This encodes CASSTRQGGGYTF.

This clone has more than one count but fewer than ten. The rearrangement links TRBV7-2 to TRBJ1-2; 11 positions match TRBD1. Germline CDR1 reads SGHTA; CDR2 reads FQGNSA. V lost 2 bases and J lost 8; bases outside the gene matches: 10. The CDR3 length is 16 residues. CDR3 protein: CASSLKVGTGGGGYTF. The CDR3 DNA follows: TGTGCCAGCAGCTTAAAGGTCGGGACAGGGGGTGGAGGCTACACCTTC.

This clone was recorded a few times. J is TRBJ1-3 and V is TRBV6-1; D unresolved. Germline assignment: CDR1 MNHNS and CDR2 SASEGT. The CDR3 is made up of 13 amino acids. With 1 base removed from V and 10 bases from J, the gap between germline ends came to 11 bases. CDR3 in amino acids: CASSEGPGGTIYF. The CDR3 coding sequence is TGTGCCAGCAGTGAAGGTCCAGGCGGTACCATATATTTT.

This clone was recorded at least ten times. V gene TRBV6-1 combines with J gene TRBJ2-2, with unresolved D. The V gene's germline CDR1 is MNHNS and CDR2 SASEGT. The CDR3 length is 12 residues. Between the trimmed V and J ends, which lost 5 bases and 4 bases, there was a span of 5 bases. The CDR3 protein is CASSYRTGELFF. CDR3 in DNA: TGTGCCAGCAGTTATCGCACCGGGGAGCTGTTTTTT.

V gene TRBV5-1 combines with J gene TRBJ2-1, with 8 nucleotides matching TRBD2. V gave up 7 bases and J gave up 4 bases; unmatched junction bases: 7. This CDR3 spans 14 amino acids. The germline V gene has CDR1 SGHRS and CDR2 YFSETQ. The DNA of the CDR3 is TGCGCCAGCTCTCTAGCGGGCCCTTACAATGAGCAGTTCTTC. The encoded protein is CASSLAGPYNEQFF.

In this sample, this clone turned up a few times. The chain carries TRBV9 and TRBJ2-3; D may be TRBD2 (6 bases). Germline lookup yields CDR1 SGDLS and CDR2 YYNGEE. V lost 0 bases and J lost 2, with 10 bases in between. The CDR3 loop spans 15 amino acids. Written as DNA, the CDR3 is TGTGCCAGCAGCGTAGGGACTACCATCACAGATACGCAGTATTTT. This encodes CASSVGTTITDTQYF.

This clone came up a few times. The rearrangement links TRBV28 to TRBJ2-3; no reliable D call. Trimming removed 3 bases at V and 1 base at J, with 8 bases between. This CDR3 spans 14 amino acids. The V gene's germline CDR1 is MDHEN and CDR2 SYDVKM. CDR3 loop: CASSFRQGTDTQYF. CDR3 DNA sequence: TGTGCCAGCAGTTTCCGGCAGGGCACAGATACGCAGTATTTT.

The chain recombines TRBV28 with TRBJ2-2; possible D gene TRBD1, 5 bases. This CDR3 is built from 15 residues. Germline CDR1 MDHEN, CDR2 SYDVKM. Trimming pared 4 bases from V and 4 bases from J, leaving 13 bases between. Here the CDR3 reads CASSSPGSTTGELFF. CDR3 bases: TGTGCCAGCAGTTCACCAGGGTCGACCACCGGGGAGCTGTTTTTT.

This clone occurred a few times. A much larger clone is a single base away; this may be a read error. The chain combines TRBV6-1 with TRBJ2-2, with 8 bases lining up with TRBD2. CDR3 length equals 13 residues. Germline V CDR1 and CDR2: MNHNS, SASEGT. The CDR3 region is CVSSGRRGGELFF. The CDR3 nucleotides read TGTGTCAGCAGCGGGAGAAGGGGCGGGGAGCTGTTTTTT.

This chain links TRBV6-2 or TRBV6-3 with TRBJ1-6; perhaps TRBD1 as D (5 bases). Trimming took 5 bases from V and 7 from J, leaving 12 bases between them. The CDR3 runs to 14 residues. Germline lookup yields CDR1 MNHEY and CDR2 SVGEGT. The CDR3 here is CASSLTERNSPLHF. CDR3 nucleotide sequence: TGTGCCAGCAGTCTGACAGAAAGGAATTCACCCCTCCACTTT.

In its sample, this clone was seen a few times. This rearrangement joins TRBV25-1 to TRBJ2-1; 9 nucleotides line up with TRBD1. Germline CDR1 reads MGHDK; CDR2 reads SYGVNS. The V segment lost 2 bases and the J segment 8 bases; nucleotides outside the gene matches: 10. The CDR3 has 16 amino acids. In nucleotides, the CDR3 is TGTGCCAGCAGTGAAAACAGGGGGCGAATGGCGGATGAGCAGTTCTTC. Translated, it gives CASSENRGRMADEQFF.

Relative to its sample, this clone is large. The rearrangement joins TRBV19 to TRBJ1-2; 7 nucleotides align to TRBD1. J was trimmed by 0 bases and V by 4 bases; bases with no gene match: 5. Germline V lookup: CDR1 LNHDA, CDR2 SQIVND (reference sequence). This CDR3 spans 15 amino acids. The CDR3 loop reads CASSTGQATNYGYTF. CDR3 DNA: TGTGCCAGTAGTACCGGACAGGCCACTAACTATGGCTACACCTTC.

In its sample, this clone was seen once. The J gene is TRBJ2-1, the V gene TRBV15; 7 bases align to TRBD1. V lost 6 bases, J lost 5 bases, and 13 bases stayed unmatched. CDR3 length: 16 residues. Germline-derived CDR1 and CDR2 are LNHNV and YYDKDF (reference sequence). The CDR3 sequence: CATSTPVQGENNEQFF. In DNA, the CDR3 is TGTGCCACCAGTACGCCCGTGCAGGGGGAGAACAATGAGCAGTTCTTC.

This clone has more than one count but fewer than ten. The rearrangement joins TRBV5-1 to TRBJ2-1; tentative D call: TRBD1 (6 bases). CDR3 length: 14 amino acids. V lost 4 bases and J 9 bases, leaving 17 bases between the germline ends. Germline V lookup: CDR1 SGHRS, CDR2 YFSETQ. The CDR3 bases are TGCGCCAGCAGCCCCTGGGGGCCCTTGGGTGAGCAGTTCTTC. Translating it yields CASSPWGPLGEQFF.

The chain carries TRBV20-1 and TRBJ1-5; TRBD1 aligns across 8 bases. Looked up from germline, CDR1 is DFQATT and CDR2 is SNEGSKA (reference sequence). This CDR3 contains 15 residues. V lost 3 bases and J lost 0; bases outside the gene matches: 4. The DNA for the CDR3 is TGCAGTGCTAGCCAGGGGGCTAATAGCAATCAGCCCCAGCATTTT. Amino acids: CSASQGANSNQPQHF.

This clone appeared a few times. The chain carries TRBV28 and TRBJ2-3, with 9 bases identical to TRBD1. Germline V gene data show CDR1 as MDHEN and CDR2 as SYDVKM. After removal of 3 bases from V and 0 bases from J, the junction contained 13 bases not matched to a gene. The CDR3 covers 19 residues. In DNA, the CDR3 is TGTGCCAGCAGTTTTCATGGCTACCGGGACAGGGATAGCACAGATACGCAGTATTTT. This encodes CASSFHGYRDRDSTDTQYF.

In this sample, this clone turned up once. The germline gene is not matched at one end of the junction; a read error may be the cause. This CDR3 is CASIRKRWWMRNEHFF. Written as DNA, the CDR3 is TGTGCCAGCATTAGGAAGCGGTGGTGGATGAGGAATGAGCATTTCTTC. The chain links TRBV6-2 or TRBV6-3 to TRBJ2-1; D possibly corresponds to TRBD2 (5 bases). CDR1 is MNHEY, CDR2 SVGEGT, per germline. This CDR3 has 16 residues.

This clone was recorded a few times. The V and J genes are TRBV20-1 and TRBJ2-7, with D unclear. V lost 1 base to trimming and J lost 5 bases, with 18 bases between them. The length of the CDR3 is 15 residues. Per germline, CDR1 DFQATT and CDR2 SNEGSKA (reference sequence). In DNA form, the CDR3 reads TGCAGTGCTAGAGTATTTGCGGTAGGATCCAACGAGCAGTACTTC. Translation gives CSARVFAVGSNEQYF.

The chain combines TRBV7-3 with TRBJ1-1; D possibly corresponds to TRBD1 (6 bases). This CDR3 has 13 amino acids. CDR1 is SGHTA and CDR2 is FQGTGA in the germline V gene. Trimming took 5 bases from V and 1 from J, leaving 8 bases between them. CDR3 residues: CASSRGQNTEAFF. The DNA for the CDR3 is TGTGCCAGCAGCAGGGGACAGAACACTGAAGCTTTCTTT.

The chain couples TRBV30 to TRBJ2-3; D call uncertain. The V gene lost 2 bases and the J gene lost 5 bases, with 14 bases spanning the gap. The CDR3 is 14 residues long. Germline values: CDR1 GTSNPN, CDR2 SVGIG (reference sequence). The CDR3 loop reads CAWSRVGLRDTQYF. CDR3 coding DNA: TGTGCCTGGAGTAGAGTAGGGCTGAGAGATACGCAGTATTTT.

There are many counts of this clone. This chain connects TRBV6-1 to TRBJ1-6; D gene uncertain. V shed 5 bases and J shed 7 bases, with 9 bases lying between them. The V gene's germline CDR1 is MNHNS and CDR2 SASEGT. The length of the CDR3 is 13 residues. The CDR3 reads CASSSPENSPLHF. The CDR3 nucleotides are TGTGCCAGCAGTAGCCCTGAAAATTCACCCCTCCACTTT.

This clone was counted only a few times. CDR3: CASSSPKDRGEYEQYF. CDR3 DNA: TGTGCCAGCAGTTCGCCAAAGGACAGGGGTGAATACGAGCAGTACTTC. The rearrangement links TRBV28 to TRBJ2-7, with 9 bases fitting TRBD1. V was clipped by 4 bases and J by 4 bases; unmatched bases: 11. CDR3 length equals 16 residues. Looked up from germline, CDR1 is MDHEN and CDR2 is SYDVKM.

This clone was recorded a few times. This chain links TRBV6-1 with TRBJ1-2; a possible D gene is TRBD1 (5 bases). Germline CDR1 reads MNHNS; CDR2 reads SASEGT. The CDR3 sequence is 13 residues long. The V gene lost 5 bases and the J gene lost 3 bases, with 10 bases spanning the gap. The CDR3: CASSYGGDYGYTF. CDR3 bases: TGTGCCAGCAGTTATGGGGGTGACTATGGCTACACCTTC.

This sequence joins TRBV12-3 or TRBV12-4 and TRBJ2-7; a weak D match, TRBD1 (6 bases). The CDR3 is 13 residues long. V was clipped by 5 bases and J by 3 bases, with 11 bases between them. The DNA for the CDR3 is TGTGCCAGCAGTAGGGGACACCTCTACGAGCAGTACTTC. Protein product: CASSRGHLYEQYF.

In its sample, this clone is large (0.1 to 1%). V gene TRBV12-3 or TRBV12-4 combines with J gene TRBJ2-1; a possible D gene is TRBD1 (5 bases). The V end was cut by 6 bases, the J end by 5 bases, with 11 bases between. This CDR3 has 13 amino acids. The CDR3 is CASSQGRNNEQFF. CDR3 coding DNA: TGTGCCAGCAGCCAGGGTAGAAACAATGAGCAGTTCTTC.

The J gene is TRBJ2-5, the V gene TRBV5-1; D gene uncertain. CDR1 is SGHRS, CDR2 YFSETQ, per germline. This CDR3 spans 13 amino acids. Trimming cost V 5 bases and J 1 base, with 9 bases left between them. The CDR3 region is CASSYASQETQYF. In nucleotides, the CDR3 is TGCGCCAGCAGTTATGCTAGCCAAGAGACCCAGTACTTC.

V and J are TRBV27 and TRBJ2-1; 11 positions agree with TRBD2. The CDR3 has 18 amino acids. V lost 3 bases to trimming and J lost 6 bases; unmatched junction nucleotides: 13. CDR1 MNHEY and CDR2 SMNVEV come from the germline V gene (reference sequence). CDR3 region: CASSFSPWLAGGRNEQFF. The CDR3 nucleotides read TGTGCCAGCAGTTTTTCCCCCTGGCTAGCGGGGGGTCGCAATGAGCAGTTCTTC.

The chain carries TRBV24-1 and TRBJ2-2; D gene unclear. The CDR3 runs to 14 residues. The germline V and J ends were trimmed by 3 bases and 5 bases, with 9 bases remaining between them. Germline CDR1 is KGHDR and CDR2 is SFDVKD. The CDR3 loop is CATSDATETGELFF. CDR3 DNA: TGTGCCACCAGTGATGCCACAGAGACCGGGGAGCTGTTTTTT.